These T cell receptor beta chains were read from a single sample in a study of shared clonotypes between healthy human individuals. The assay was immunoSEQ multiplex PCR, and TCRdb's table has in-frame clones only and misses some. This table has about 1,900,000 clones, 85% to 95% appearing once. Sample: naive CD8+ T cells sorted from blood. The receptor source for this set is a man aged 18 to 30 in good health. CDR3s include the opening cysteine and the closing phenylalanine or tryptophan. D genes are given only for firm matches. Where a row states a size, it is once, few, many or the class of an expanded clone; other rows omit it.

abundance | j_gene | d_gene | v_gene | CDR3nt | CDR3aa
. | TRBJ2-7 | TRBD1 | TRBV6-5 | TGTGCCAGCAGTTACACGGGACAGGGTTACGAGCAGTACTTC | CASSYTGQGYEQYF
. | TRBJ2-7 | . | TRBV10-2 | TGCGCCAGCAGTGAGTCGGGGGCAGGAACCTACGAGCAGTACTTC | CASSESGAGTYEQYF
. | TRBJ1-1 | . | TRBV9 | TGTGCCAGCAGCGCGCACAAGGGTACTGAAGCTTTCTTT | CASSAHKGTEAFF
. | TRBJ1-2 | . | TRBV28 | TGTGCCAGCAGTGGCGAAGGTGGTGACTATGGCTACACCTTC | CASSGEGGDYGYTF
. | TRBJ2-7 | TRBD1 | TRBV6-1 | TGTGCCAGCTCCTCAAGGGGGCCCTACGAGCAGTACTTC | CASSSRGPYEQYF
. | TRBJ2-3 | . | TRBV4-1 | TGCGCCAGCAGCCAAGATTCCAGCACAGATACGCAGTATTTT | CASSQDSSTDTQYF
. | TRBJ2-7 | TRBD1 | TRBV9 | TGTGCCAGCAGCGACGGGACAGGGGGCACTTCCTACGAGCAGTACTTC | CASSDGTGGTSYEQYF
few | TRBJ2-1 | . | TRBV6-1 | TGTGCCGGAGGACCCGGGACACAATACAATGAGCAGTTCTTC | CAGGPGTQYNEQFF
. | TRBJ1-1 | . | TRBV2 | TGTGCCAGCAGTGCAGGGGCAGGGCGAACTGAAGCTTTCTTT | CASSAGAGRTEAFF
. | TRBJ1-1 | . | TRBV15 | TGTGCCACCAGCAGTTTCTTGAACACTGAAGCTTTCTTT | CATSSFLNTEAFF
. | TRBJ1-1 | . | TRBV30 | TGTGCCTGGAGTGTTCAGGCGAACACTGAAGCTTTCTTT | CAWSVQANTEAFF
. | TRBJ2-1 | . | TRBV7-9 | TGTGCCAGCAGCTTAGTTGGGGGCACTGAGCAGTTCTTC | CASSLVGGTEQFF
few | TRBJ1-5 | . | TRBV7-9 | TGTGCCAGCAGCTTAGAGGGACGACCCCAGCATTTT | CASSLEGRPQHF
. | TRBJ2-7 | TRBD1 | TRBV2 | TGTGCCAGCAGTAGTGGGCCCCGGGACAGCCAGTACTTC | CASSSGPRDSQYF
. | TRBJ1-4 | . | TRBV7-8 | TGTGCCAGCAGCTCCCTTCGCCCTGCAACTAATGAAAAACTGTTTTTT | CASSSLRPATNEKLFF
. | TRBJ1-6 | . | TRBV7-9 | TGTGCCAGCAGCCGGGGGAGTAATTCACCCCTCCACTTT | CASSRGSNSPLHF
. | TRBJ2-7 | . | TRBV5-1 | TGCGCCAGCAGCTTTTTATACGGTAGCTCCTACGAGCAGTACTTC | CASSFLYGSSYEQYF
. | TRBJ2-7 | TRBD1 | TRBV5-6 | TGTGCCAGCATCGCAGAACAGGGGGCCTCCTACGAGCAGTACTTC | CASIAEQGASYEQYF
. | TRBJ2-1 | . | TRBV9 | TGTGCCAGCAGCGTCACGGACGGAAATGAGCAGTTCTTC | CASSVTDGNEQFF
. | TRBJ1-5 | . | TRBV10-3 | TGTGCCATCAGTGAGTCGAGCAGTCCCCTGGATCAGCCCCAGCATTTT | CAISESSSPLDQPQHF
. | TRBJ1-2 | TRBD1 | TRBV2 | TGTGCCAGCAGTGATTCGCGGGACAGGGCCTATGGCTACACCTTC | CASSDSRDRAYGYTF
. | TRBJ1-5 | . | TRBV2 | TGTGCCAGCAGTGACACGACTGGTAGCAATCAGCCCCAGCATTTT | CASSDTTGSNQPQHF
once | TRBJ2-5 | . | TRBV2 | TGTGCCAGCAGTCGCCGGGTACTGGGGGCAGAGACCCAGTACTTC | CASSRRVLGAETQYF
. | TRBJ1-4 | TRBD1 | TRBV28 | TGTGCCAGCAGTGACAGGGGATATTCGACAACTAATGAAAAACTGTTTTTT | CASSDRGYSTTNEKLFF
. | TRBJ1-3 | TRBD1 | TRBV29-1 | TGCAGCGCTGCCGGGACAGCGATCTCTGGAAACACCATATATTTT | CSAAGTAISGNTIYF
. | TRBJ1-1 | . | TRBV6-5 | TGTGCCAGCAGTTTCCGGGAGGGGAACTCTGAAGCTTTCTTT | CASSFREGNSEAFF
. | TRBJ1-5 | TRBD1 | TRBV28 | TGTGCCAGCAGTTTACGAGGGGGCGGGGAGCCCCAGCATTTT | CASSLRGGGEPQHF
few | TRBJ1-6 | . | TRBV10-2 | TGCGCCAGCAGTCCGAATTCACCCCTCCACTTT | CASSPNSPLHF
. | TRBJ1-1 | TRBD1 | TRBV5-1 | TGCGCCAGCAGCGCGACAGGGACGAACACTGAAGCTTTCTTT | CASSATGTNTEAFF
once | TRBJ1-3 | TRBD1 | TRBV4-3 | TGCGCCAGCAGCCCAGACGGGTGGACAGGGGCGCTTGGAAACACCATATATTTT | CASSPDGWTGALGNTIYF
once | TRBJ1-1 | . | TRBV5-6 | TGTGCCAGCAGCCCACAGGGTACCACTGAAGCTTTCTTT | CASSPQGTTEAFF
once | TRBJ1-1 | . | TRBV6-6 | TGTGCCAGCAGTTACTCACAGGGTTGGAACACTGAAGCTTTCTTT | CASSYSQGWNTEAFF
. | TRBJ2-1 | . | TRBV27 | TGTGCCAGCAGTTCCCGGACTAGGGGGAGCTCGGATGAGCAGTTCTTC | CASSSRTRGSSDEQFF
. | TRBJ2-7 | TRBD2 | TRBV9 | TGTGCCAGCAGCGTAGGAGGTAGCGGGAGATACGAGCAGTACTTC | CASSVGGSGRYEQYF
. | TRBJ2-2 | . | TRBV19 | TGTGCCAGTAGTGTGGGGCTCGGGGAGCTGTTTTTT | CASSVGLGELFF
. | TRBJ2-3 | . | TRBV29-1 | TGCAGCGGAGAGAGAGATACGCAGTATTTT | CSGERDTQYF
. | TRBJ2-2 | . | TRBV6-5 | TGTGCCAGCAGTGATATCAACACCGGGGAGCTGTTTTTT | CASSDINTGELFF
once | TRBJ2-2 | . | TRBV28 | TGTGCCAGCAGCCGGAACGGGGAGCTGTTTTTT | CASSRNGELFF
. | TRBJ2-7 | . | TRBV5-6 | TGTGCCAGCAGCTTTGCGGGAAGCGAGCAGTACTTC | CASSFAGSEQYF
. | TRBJ2-5 | . | TRBV5-1 | TGCGCCAGCAGCCCCGGACTGAATCAAGAGACCCAGTACTTC | CASSPGLNQETQYF
. | TRBJ2-1 | . | TRBV21-1 | TGTGCCAGCAGAGCCGACAGGGATAGCTCCTACAATGAGCAGTTCTTC | CASRADRDSSYNEQFF
. | TRBJ1-1 | . | TRBV11-2 | TGTGCCAGCAGCCTAGAAAGGACATGGAACACTGAAGCTTTCTTT | CASSLERTWNTEAFF